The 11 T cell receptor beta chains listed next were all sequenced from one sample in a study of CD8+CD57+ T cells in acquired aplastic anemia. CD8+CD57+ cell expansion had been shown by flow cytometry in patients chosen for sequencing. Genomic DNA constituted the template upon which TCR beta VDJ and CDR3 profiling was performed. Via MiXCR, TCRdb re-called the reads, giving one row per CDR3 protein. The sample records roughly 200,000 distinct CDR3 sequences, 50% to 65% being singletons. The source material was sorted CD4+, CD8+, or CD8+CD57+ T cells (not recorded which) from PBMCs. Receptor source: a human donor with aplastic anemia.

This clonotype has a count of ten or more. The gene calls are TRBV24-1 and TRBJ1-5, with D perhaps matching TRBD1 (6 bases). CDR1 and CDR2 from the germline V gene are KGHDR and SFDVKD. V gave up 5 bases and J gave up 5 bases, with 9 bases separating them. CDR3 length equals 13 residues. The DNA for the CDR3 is TGTGCCACCAGTGTCGGGGGCTATCAGCCCCAGCATTTT. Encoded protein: CATSVGGYQPQHF.

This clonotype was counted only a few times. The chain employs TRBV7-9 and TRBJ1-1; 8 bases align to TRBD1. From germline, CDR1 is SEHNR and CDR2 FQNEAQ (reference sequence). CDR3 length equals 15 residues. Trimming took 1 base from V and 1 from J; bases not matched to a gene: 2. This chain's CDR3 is CASSLGDRTNTEAFF. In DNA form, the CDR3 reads TGTGCCAGCAGCTTAGGGGACAGGACGAACACTGAAGCTTTCTTT.

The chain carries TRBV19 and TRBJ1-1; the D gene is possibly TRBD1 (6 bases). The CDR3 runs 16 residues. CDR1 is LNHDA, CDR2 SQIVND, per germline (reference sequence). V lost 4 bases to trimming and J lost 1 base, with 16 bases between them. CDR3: CASSKPGHRKNTEAFF. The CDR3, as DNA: TGTGCCAGTAGTAAACCGGGACATCGAAAGAACACTGAAGCTTTCTTT.

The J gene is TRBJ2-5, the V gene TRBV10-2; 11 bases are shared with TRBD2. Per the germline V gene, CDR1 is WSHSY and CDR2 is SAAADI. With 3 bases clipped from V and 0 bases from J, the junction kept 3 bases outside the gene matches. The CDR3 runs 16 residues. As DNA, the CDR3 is TGCGCCAGCAGTGATGGGACTAGCGGTTACCAAGAGACCCAGTACTTC. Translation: CASSDGTSGYQETQYF.

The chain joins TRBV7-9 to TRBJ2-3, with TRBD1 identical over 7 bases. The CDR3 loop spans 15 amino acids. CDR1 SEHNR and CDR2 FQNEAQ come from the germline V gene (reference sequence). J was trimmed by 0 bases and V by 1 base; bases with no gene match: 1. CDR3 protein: CASSLDRGSTDTQYF. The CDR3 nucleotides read TGTGCCAGCAGCTTAGACAGGGGTAGCACAGATACGCAGTATTTT.

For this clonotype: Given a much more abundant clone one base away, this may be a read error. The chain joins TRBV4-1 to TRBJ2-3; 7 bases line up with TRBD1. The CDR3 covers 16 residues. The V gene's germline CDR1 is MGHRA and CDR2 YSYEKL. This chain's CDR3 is CANSQEGTAKTDTQYF. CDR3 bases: TGCGCCAACAGCCAAGAGGGGACAGCGAAAACAGATACGCAGTATTTT.

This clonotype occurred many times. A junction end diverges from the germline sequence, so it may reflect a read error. The CDR3 protein is CASSSIQGVDMCF. CDR3 nucleotides: TGTGCCAGCAGCTCCATACAGGGGGTGGATATGTGTTTT. The chain employs TRBV7-9 and TRBJ2-3; TRBD1 matches 8 bases. Per germline, CDR1 SEHNR and CDR2 FQNEAQ (reference sequence). The CDR3 has 13 amino acids.

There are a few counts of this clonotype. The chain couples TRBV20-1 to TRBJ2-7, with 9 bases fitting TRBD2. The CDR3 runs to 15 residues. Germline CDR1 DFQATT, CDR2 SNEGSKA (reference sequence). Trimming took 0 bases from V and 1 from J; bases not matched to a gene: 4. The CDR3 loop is CSARDERGVSYEQYF. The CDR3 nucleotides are TGCAGTGCTAGAGATGAGCGGGGGGTATCCTACGAGCAGTACTTC.

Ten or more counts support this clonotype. The CDR3 here is CASSDGHLTYEQYF. CDR3 nucleotide sequence: TGTGCCAGCAGTGACGGACATTTGACGTACGAGCAGTACTTC. The V gene is TRBV2, the J gene TRBJ2-7; a weak D match, TRBD1 (5 bases). V lost 3 bases to trimming and J lost 4 bases, with 13 bases between them. Looked up from germline, CDR1 is SNHLY and CDR2 is FYNNEI. The CDR3 loop spans 14 amino acids.

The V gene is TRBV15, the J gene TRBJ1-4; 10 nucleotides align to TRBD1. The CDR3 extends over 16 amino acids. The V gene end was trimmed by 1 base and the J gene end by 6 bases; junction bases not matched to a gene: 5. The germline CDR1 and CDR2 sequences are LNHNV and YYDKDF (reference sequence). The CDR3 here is CATSRVGGTGDEKLFF. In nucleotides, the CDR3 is TGTGCCACCAGCAGAGTCGGGGGGACAGGGGATGAAAAACTGTTTTTT.

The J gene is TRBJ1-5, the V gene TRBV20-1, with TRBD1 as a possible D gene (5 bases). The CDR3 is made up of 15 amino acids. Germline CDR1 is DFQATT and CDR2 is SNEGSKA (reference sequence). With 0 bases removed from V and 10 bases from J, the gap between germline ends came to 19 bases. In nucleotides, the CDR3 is TGCAGTGCTAGAGATTTGGTGGGGGAGAGGGTTCCCCAGCATTTT. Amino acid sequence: CSARDLVGERVPQHF.